These 8 T cell receptor beta chains originate from one sample sequenced in a study of response to subunit inactivated influenza vaccine. One entry per CDR3 protein results from TCRdb running MiXCR on the RT-PCR reads. Here the sample spans some 480,000 distinct CDR3 sequences, roughly 9.8% being singletons. The sequencing used PBMCs from blood, collected 35 to 45 days after vaccination. Source of these receptors: a man aged 45-65 years who received an inactivated influenza vaccine.

This clonotype was seen a few times. This chain joins TRBV11-2 and TRBJ2-3; 9 nucleotides align to TRBD2. This CDR3 region has 18 residues. Germline-derived CDR1 and CDR2 are SGHAT and FQNNGV. Germline trimming cut 1 base from V and 2 bases from J; bases unmatched to any gene: 10. The CDR3 bases are TGTGCCAGCAGCTTAGTCCGCGGCGGGGGGGTTTTCACAGATACGCAGTATTTT. This codes for CASSLVRGGGVFTDTQYF.

This clonotype has only a few counts. This sequence joins TRBV12-3 or TRBV12-4 and TRBJ1-2; D is uncertain. The CDR3 consists of 13 residues. Trimming shortened V by 6 bases and J by 8 bases, and 16 bases separated the two germline ends. For the CDR3, the DNA is TGTGCCAGCAGGCGGACTTTCCCGGACGGCTACACCTTC. Its translation is CASRRTFPDGYTF.

This clonotype came up a few times. CDR3 DNA: TGCGCCAGCAGCCCCCAGACAGCGGGAAGCTCCTACGAGCAGTACTTC. Translating gives CASSPQTAGSSYEQYF. The genes are TRBV5-1 and TRBJ2-7; TRBD2 aligns across 7 bases. The CDR3 loop spans 16 amino acids. Germline-derived CDR1 and CDR2 are SGHRS and YFSETQ. V was clipped by 4 bases and J by 0 bases; unmatched bases: 10.

This clonotype has only a few counts. The chain carries TRBV4-3 and TRBJ2-1, with a possible D match to TRBD2 (6 bases). V lost 0 bases and J 8 bases, leaving 20 bases between the germline ends. In germline, CDR1 is LGHNA, CDR2 YSLEER. The CDR3 consists of 17 residues. For the CDR3, the DNA is TGCGCCAGCAGCCAAGAGACCCGACTAGGATCTGGGGATGAGCAGTTCTTC. It codes for CASSQETRLGSGDEQFF.

The chain carries TRBV4-3 and TRBJ2-7, with a possible D match to TRBD1 (6 bases). The CDR3 spans 16 residues. Germline V gene data show CDR1 as LGHNA and CDR2 as YSLEER. Deletions cut 0 bases from V and 5 bases from J, with 17 bases between. The CDR3 coding sequence is TGCGCCAGCAGCCAAGACGCTCTCAGGGGCATCCACGAGCAGTACTTC. Translating it yields CASSQDALRGIHEQYF.

This clonotype showed up just a few times. The CDR3 loop reads CASSLVRGGYTF. CDR3 sequence (DNA): TGTGCCAGCAGCTTAGTTAGGGGTGGCTACACCTTC. The V gene is TRBV7-2, the J gene TRBJ1-2, with a possible D match to TRBD1 (5 bases). Germline assignment: CDR1 SGHTA and CDR2 FQGNSA. Between the trimmed V and J ends, which lost 1 base and 7 bases, there was a span of 7 bases. The CDR3 extends over 12 amino acids.

This clonotype was detected many times. This rearrangement joins TRBV24-1 to TRBJ2-7; D is ambiguous. The CDR3 is 11 amino acids. The germline CDR1 and CDR2 sequences are KGHDR and SFDVKD. Between the trimmed V and J ends, which lost 5 bases and 5 bases, there was a span of 6 bases. CDR3 nucleotide sequence: TGTGCCACCAGTGCAGGTCACGAGCAGTACTTC. Translating it yields CATSAGHEQYF.

V and J are TRBV29-1 and TRBJ2-5; D remains unclear. Per germline, CDR1 SQVTM and CDR2 ANQGSEA. CDR3 length: 13 residues. Deletions cut 4 bases from V and 2 bases from J, with 11 bases between. The CDR3 reads CSVVGMRQETQYF. The DNA of the CDR3 is TGCAGCGTTGTGGGAATGAGACAAGAGACCCAGTACTTC.